Given below is one T cell receptor beta chain in context. The data were obtained in a study of cytomegalovirus exposure and HLA in healthy donors. Generated by immunoSEQ multiplex PCR, the TCRdb table keeps only in-frame clones and is missing some. The sample includes approximately 150,000 clones, just under 90% of them seen just once. Trimming left V 2 bases short and J 6 bases short, with 7 bases between. CDR1 is PRHDT and CDR2 is FYEKMQ in the germline V gene (reference sequence). There are 13 residues in the CDR3. The material sequenced was PBMCs. The V and J genes are TRBV13 and TRBJ2-2; D is possibly TRBD1 (5 bases). This sequence was found in a woman under 40 in good health and CMV-seronegative. CDR3 DNA: TGTGCCAGCAGCTTAAGGGGCCCCGGGGAGCTGTTTTTT. This translates into CASSLRGPGELFF.